The clone carrying this T cell receptor (beta chain) was counted only a few times. The target antigen is unknown. The sample is drawn from a study of OX40 agonist ivuxolimab in advanced cancers. As for the study in general: Every patient in dose escalation had hepatocellular carcinoma, melanoma, renal cell or head and neck cancer. Aged about 23 to 80 with a mean of approximately 60 years, they were under 85% male.

Only in-frame clones appear in the TCRdb table, and some are missing; sequencing was by immunoSEQ multiplex PCR. The sample comprises 57,000 or so clones, roughly 90% of which are singletons, and around 0.63% rests with the top ten. CDR3 length equals 12 residues. V lost 3 bases and J lost 7, with 4 bases in between. Germline V CDR1 and CDR2: MNHEY, SVGAGI. Study results and caveats: CD4+ T cells averaged fewer expanded clones than CD8+ T cells. At doses 0.1 to 3.0 mg/kg, CD4+ and CD8+ clones expanded.

The chain links TRBV6-5 to TRBJ1-6; D is ambiguous. Sample: CD4+ or CD8+ T cells sorted from blood, taken in a trial of the OX40 agonist ivuxolimab. The receptor was isolated from an adult with an advanced solid tumor such as melanoma, head and neck, liver or kidney cancer. The CDR3 is CASSYPNSPLHF. Here the CDR3 DNA reads TGTGCCAGCAGTTATCCCAATTCACCCCTCCACTTT.